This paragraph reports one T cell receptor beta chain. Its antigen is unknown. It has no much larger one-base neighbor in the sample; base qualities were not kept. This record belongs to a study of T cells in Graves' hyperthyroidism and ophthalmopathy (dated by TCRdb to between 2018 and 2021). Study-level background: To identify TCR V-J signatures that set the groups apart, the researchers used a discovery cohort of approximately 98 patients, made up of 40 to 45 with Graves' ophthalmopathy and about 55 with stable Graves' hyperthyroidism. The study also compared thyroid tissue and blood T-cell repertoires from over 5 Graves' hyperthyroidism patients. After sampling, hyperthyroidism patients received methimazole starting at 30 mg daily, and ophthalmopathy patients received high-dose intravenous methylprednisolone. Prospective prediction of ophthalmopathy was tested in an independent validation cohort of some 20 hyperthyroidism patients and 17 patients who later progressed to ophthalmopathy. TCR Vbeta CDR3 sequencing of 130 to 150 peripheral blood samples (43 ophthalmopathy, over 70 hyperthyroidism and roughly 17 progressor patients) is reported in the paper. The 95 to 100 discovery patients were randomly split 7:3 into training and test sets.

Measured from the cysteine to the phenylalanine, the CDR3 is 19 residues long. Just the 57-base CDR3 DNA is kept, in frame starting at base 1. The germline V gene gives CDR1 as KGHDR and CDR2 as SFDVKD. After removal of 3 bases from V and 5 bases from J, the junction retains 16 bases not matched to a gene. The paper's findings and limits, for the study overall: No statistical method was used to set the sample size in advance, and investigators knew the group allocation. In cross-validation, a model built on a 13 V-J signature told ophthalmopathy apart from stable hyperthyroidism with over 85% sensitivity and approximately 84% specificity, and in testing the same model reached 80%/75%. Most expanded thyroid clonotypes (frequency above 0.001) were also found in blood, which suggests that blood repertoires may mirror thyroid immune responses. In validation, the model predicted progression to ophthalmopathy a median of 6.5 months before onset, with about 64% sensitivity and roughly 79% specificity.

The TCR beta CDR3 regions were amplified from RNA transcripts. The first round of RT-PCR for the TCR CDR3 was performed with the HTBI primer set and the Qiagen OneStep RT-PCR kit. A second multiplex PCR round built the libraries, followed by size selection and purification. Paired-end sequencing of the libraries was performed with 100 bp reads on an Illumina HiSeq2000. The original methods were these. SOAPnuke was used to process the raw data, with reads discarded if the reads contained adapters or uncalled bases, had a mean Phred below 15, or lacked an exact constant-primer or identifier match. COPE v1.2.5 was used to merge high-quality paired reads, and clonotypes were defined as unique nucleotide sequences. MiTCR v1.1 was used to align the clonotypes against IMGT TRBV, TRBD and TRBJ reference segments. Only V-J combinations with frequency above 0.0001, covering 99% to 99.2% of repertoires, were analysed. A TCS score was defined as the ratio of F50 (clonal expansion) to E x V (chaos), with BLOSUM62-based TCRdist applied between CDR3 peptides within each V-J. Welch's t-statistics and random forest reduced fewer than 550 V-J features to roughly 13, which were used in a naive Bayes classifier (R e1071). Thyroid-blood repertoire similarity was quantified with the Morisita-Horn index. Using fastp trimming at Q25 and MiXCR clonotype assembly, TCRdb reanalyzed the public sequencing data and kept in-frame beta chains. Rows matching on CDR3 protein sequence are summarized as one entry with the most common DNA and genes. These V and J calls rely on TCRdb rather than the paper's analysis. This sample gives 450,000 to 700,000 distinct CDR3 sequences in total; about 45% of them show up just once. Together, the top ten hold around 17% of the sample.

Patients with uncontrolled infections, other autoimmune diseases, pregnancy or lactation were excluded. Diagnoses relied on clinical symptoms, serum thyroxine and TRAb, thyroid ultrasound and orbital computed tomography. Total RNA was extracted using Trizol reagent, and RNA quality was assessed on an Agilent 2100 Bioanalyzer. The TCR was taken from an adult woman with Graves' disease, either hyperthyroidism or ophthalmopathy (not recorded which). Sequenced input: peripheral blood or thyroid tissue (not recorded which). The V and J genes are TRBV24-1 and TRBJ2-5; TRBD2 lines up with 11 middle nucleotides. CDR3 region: CATSDDTSGSLGGRETQYF. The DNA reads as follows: TGTGCCACCAGTGATGATACTAGCGGGAGTTTAGGCGGCCGGGAGACCCAGTACTTC.